A single sample is the source of the 15 T cell receptor beta chains below, sequenced in a study of blood T cell repertoires in COVID-19. Clones were read by immunoSEQ multiplex PCR, and TCRdb kept only the in-frame ones, dropping some. Of 100,000 to 150,000 clones in the sample, roughly 72% were seen once. Sequencing input: peripheral blood. The receptors here all came from an older man with COVID-19, enrolled during active disease.

CDR3 sequence: CASSPWTDLNTEAFF. Written as DNA, the CDR3 is TGTGCCAGCAGCCCATGGACAGATCTGAACACTGAAGCTTTCTTT. V is TRBV5-4 and J is TRBJ1-1; D possibly corresponds to TRBD1 (6 bases). Germline lookup yields CDR1 SGHNT and CDR2 YYREEE (reference sequence). The CDR3 consists of 15 residues. V lost 4 bases and J lost 0, with 13 bases in between.

This sequence joins TRBV4-3 and TRBJ1-2; 8 bases fit TRBD1. The CDR3 is 14 amino acids. Unmatched junction bases numbered 3, after V lost 2 bases and J lost 4 bases. The germline gives CDR1 LGHNA, CDR2 YSLEER. CDR3 sequence reads: CASSQPGGPYGYTF. Here the CDR3 DNA reads TGCGCCAGCAGCCAACCAGGGGGCCCCTATGGCTACACCTTC.

The rearrangement links TRBV19 to TRBJ2-3; tentatively, D is TRBD1 (6 bases). CDR3 length: 15 residues. With 3 bases removed from V and 5 bases from J, the gap between germline ends came to 15 bases. The germline V gene has CDR1 LNHDA and CDR2 SQIVND (reference sequence). The DNA for the CDR3 is TGTGCCAGTAGTATCAACGCAGGGGTGGGAGATACGCAGTATTTT. It codes for CASSINAGVGDTQYF.

The DNA of the CDR3 is TGTGCCAGCAGCCAAGATCTTGCGGGGGCTGCCAAAAACATTCAGTACTTC. Encoded protein: CASSQDLAGAAKNIQYF. The rearrangement joins TRBV4-2 to TRBJ2-4; perhaps TRBD2 as D (7 bases). This CDR3 has 17 residues. The germline CDR1 and CDR2 sequences are LGHNA and YNFKEQ. V was trimmed by 0 bases and J by 1 base, leaving 13 bases between them.

The rearrangement links TRBV18 to TRBJ1-2, with a weak D call TRBD1 (6 bases). V was shortened by 6 bases and J by 4 bases, with 15 bases between the two germline ends. Germline assignment: CDR1 KGHSH and CDR2 LQKENI. This CDR3 has 14 residues. The CDR3: CASSPDRTSYGYTF. The CDR3 DNA follows: TGTGCCAGCTCGCCTGACAGGACCTCCTATGGCTACACCTTC.

The CDR3 nucleotides are TGCAGCGTTGAACTAGCAGCTACATCCGGCTACGAGCAGTACTTC. It yields the protein CSVELAATSGYEQYF. The chain is built from TRBV29-1 and TRBJ2-7; TRBD2 is a possible D gene (5 bases). This CDR3 has 15 residues. Germline V CDR1 and CDR2: SQVTM, ANQGSEA. V dropped 2 bases and J dropped 3 bases, with 17 bases sitting between them.

This chain connects TRBV3-1 (or the pseudogene TRBV3-2) to TRBJ2-5, with D unclear. The V gene's germline CDR1 is LGHDT and CDR2 YNNKEL (reference sequence). The CDR3 has 16 residues. V was trimmed by 1 base and J by 4 bases, leaving 16 bases between them. CDR3 DNA sequence: TGTGCCAGCAGCCAAGGCGTGCGGTTTGGGTCAGAGACCCAGTACTTC. Residues: CASSQGVRFGSETQYF.

The V call is TRBV11-2, the J call TRBJ2-7; TRBD1 agrees at 7 bases. The trim removed 3 bases at V and 2 bases at J, leaving 4 bases unmatched. Germline loops: CDR1 SGHAT, CDR2 FQNNGV. CDR3 length equals 14 residues. CDR3 amino acids: CASSFLQGAYEQYF. The CDR3 DNA reads as TGTGCCAGCAGCTTTCTCCAGGGGGCCTACGAGCAGTACTTC.

The chain couples TRBV5-1 to TRBJ1-2, with 10 bases that match TRBD1. With V trimmed by 2 bases and J by 5 bases, 3 bases remained unmatched. The CDR3 consists of 14 residues. Germline V CDR1 and CDR2: SGHRS, YFSETQ. This chain's CDR3 is CASSLGTGAYGYTF. Here the CDR3 DNA reads TGCGCCAGCAGCTTAGGGACAGGGGCGTATGGCTACACCTTC. The full variable domain, its missing parts supplied by reference TRBV5-1 and TRBJ1-2, is KAGVTQTPRYLIKTRGQQVTLSCSPISGHRSVSWYQQTPGQGLQFLFEYFSETQRNKGNFPGRFSGRQFSNSRSEMNVSTLELGDSALYLCASSLGTGAYGYTFGSGTRLTVV.

This chain connects TRBV27 to TRBJ1-6; D is unclear. CDR3 length: 16 residues. V lost 1 base and J 10 bases, leaving 17 bases between the germline ends. CDR1 is MNHEY and CDR2 is SMNVEV in the germline V gene (reference sequence). The CDR3, as DNA: TGTGCCAGCAGTTTATTTGGTGGAGGGATAGGGTCACCCCTCCACTTT. It is translated as CASSLFGGGIGSPLHF.

J is TRBJ2-1 and V is TRBV9; 8 bases map to TRBD1. Trimming at V came to 1 base and at J to 5 bases, leaving 8 bases not matched to a gene. This CDR3 has 16 amino acids. Germline V gene sequence: CDR1 SGDLS, CDR2 YYNGEE. The chain's CDR3 is CASSVTPGTGDNEQFF. CDR3 DNA sequence: TGTGCCAGCAGCGTAACACCCGGGACAGGAGACAATGAGCAGTTCTTC. The variable domain in full, with the rest retrieved from reference TRBV9 and TRBJ2-1, is DSGVTQTPKHLITATGQRVTLRCSPRSGDLSVYWYQQSLDQGLQFLIQYYNGEERAKGNILERFSAQQFPDLHSELNLSSLELGDSALYFCASSVTPGTGDNEQFFGPGTRLTVL.

This rearrangement joins TRBV5-1 to TRBJ2-7; 8 bases agree with TRBD1. Trimming cost V 0 bases and J 2 bases; bases outside gene matches: 4. The CDR3 runs to 15 residues. Germline CDR1 SGHRS, CDR2 YFSETQ. The CDR3 region has the DNA TGCGCCAGCAGCTTGGATACAGGGGGGACCTACGAGCAGTACTTC. Amino acids: CASSLDTGGTYEQYF.

The chain employs TRBV29-1 and TRBJ2-2, with 7 bases identical to TRBD2. This CDR3 region has 15 residues. The germline CDR1 and CDR2 sequences are SQVTM and ANQGSEA. As DNA, the CDR3 is TGCAGTCCTCGATCTAGGGGAGGGATCGCCGGGGAGCTGTTTTTT. This gives the protein CSPRSRGGIAGELFF.

The chain links TRBV28 to TRBJ2-7, with D perhaps matching TRBD1 (5 bases). CDR3 length: 13 amino acids. The germline gives CDR1 MDHEN, CDR2 SYDVKM. V dropped 6 bases and J dropped 0 bases, with 9 bases sitting between them. CDR3 bases: TGTGCCAGCAGCGCAGGGAACTCCTACGAGCAGTACTTC. Amino acids: CASSAGNSYEQYF.

This rearrangement joins TRBV7-8 to TRBJ2-2, with D possibly matching TRBD1 (5 bases). CDR3 size: 20 residues. V shed 2 bases and J shed 1 base, with 23 bases lying between them. Looked up from germline, CDR1 is SGHVS and CDR2 is FQNEAQ. CDR3 loop: CASSLRGSGFADLNTGELFF. CDR3 in DNA: TGTGCCAGCAGCTTAAGGGGCAGTGGGTTTGCGGATCTGAACACCGGGGAGCTGTTTTTT.